The 20 T cell receptor beta chains in this list originate from one sample, sequenced in a study of shared clonotypes between healthy human individuals. Only in-frame clones appear in the TCRdb table, and some are missing; sequencing was by immunoSEQ multiplex PCR. The sample includes about 450,000 clones, 79% of them seen just once. The sequenced sample was PBMCs. The receptors were sampled from a woman between 35 and 50 years old in good health. Some clones in this sample may be carry-over from other donors' samples.

The CDR3 DNA is TGTGCCTGGAGTGTCCGGGAGGGCGGAGGAGAGCAGTTCTTC. It yields the protein CAWSVREGGGEQFF. The chain has TRBV30 and TRBJ2-1; TRBD2 matches at 8 bases. V dropped 0 bases and J dropped 10; count of bases not matched to a gene: 8. This CDR3 region has 14 residues. CDR1 and CDR2 from the germline V gene are GTSNPN and SVGIG (reference sequence).

The chain uses TRBV27 and TRBJ2-7; D not resolved. The CDR3 loop spans 14 amino acids. Germline V gene sequence: CDR1 MNHEY, CDR2 SMNVEV (reference sequence). Trimming stripped 10 bases from V and 4 bases from J, with 20 bases between. The CDR3 nucleotides read TGTGCCACAGCCCCGACCCGCAGTATTTACGAGCAGTACTTC. It translates to CATAPTRSIYEQYF.

A single count supports this clone. Other DNA sequences of this sample code for an identical CDR3. The rearrangement joins TRBV9 to TRBJ2-7; the D gene could be TRBD1 or TRBD2 (5 bases each). Germline V lookup: CDR1 SGDLS, CDR2 YYNGEE. V was pared by 4 bases and J by 7 bases, with 15 bases between. The CDR3 is 13 residues long. Here the CDR3 reads CASSTRGVGEQYF. The CDR3 DNA reads as TGTGCCAGCAGCACCCGAGGGGTGGGGGAGCAGTACTTC.

The rearrangement joins TRBV30 to TRBJ1-5, with TRBD1 identical over 12 bases. The CDR3 runs to 15 residues. Looked up from germline, CDR1 is GTSNPN and CDR2 is SVGIG (reference sequence). V dropped 3 bases and J dropped 5; count of bases not matched to a gene: 5. The CDR3 DNA is TGTGCCTGGAGACCCGGGACAGGGGGCTATCAGCCCCAGCATTTT. Protein sequence: CAWRPGTGGYQPQHF.

The sample holds many counts of this clone. The chain employs TRBV5-4 and TRBJ2-1, with 15 bases aligning to TRBD2. CDR3 length equals 16 residues. J lost 6 bases, V lost 2 bases, and 3 bases had no gene match. The germline V gene has CDR1 SGHNT and CDR2 YYREEE (reference sequence). The CDR3 DNA reads TGTGCCAGCAGCTTTCCGGGACTAGCGGGAGGCAATGAGCAGTTCTTC. Residues: CASSFPGLAGGNEQFF.

The rearrangement links TRBV29-1 to TRBJ2-1; D gene uncertain. Germline V gene lookup returns CDR1 SQVTM and CDR2 ANQGSEA. The CDR3 extends over 13 amino acids. Trimming removed 0 bases at V and 5 bases at J, with 8 bases between. The CDR3 region has the DNA TGCAGCGTTGAAGATCTTCCCCACAATGAGCAGTTCTTC. Its translation is CSVEDLPHNEQFF.

The gene calls are TRBV7-3 and TRBJ2-2, with TRBD2 matching over 12 bases. V dropped 5 bases and J dropped 7; count of bases not matched to a gene: 8. CDR3 length: 16 residues. CDR1 is SGHTA, CDR2 FQGTGA, per germline. CDR3 nucleotides: TGTGCCAGCAGCCCCAGACTAGCGGGAGATGACGGGGAGCTGTTTTTT. Translated: CASSPRLAGDDGELFF.

The chain links TRBV7-2 to TRBJ2-1; weak D call: TRBD1 (5 bases). Per germline, CDR1 SGHTA and CDR2 FQGNSA. The CDR3 covers 13 residues. Trimming left V 1 base short and J 6 bases short, with 7 bases between. The CDR3 loop is CASSLVGLNEQFF. CDR3 nucleotides: TGTGCCAGCAGCTTAGTGGGGCTCAATGAGCAGTTCTTC.

The chain joins TRBV2 to TRBJ1-1; 7 bases match TRBD1. The ends lost 4 bases at V and 0 bases at J; junction bases unmatched: 8. This CDR3 is 16 amino acids long. From germline, CDR1 is SNHLY and CDR2 FYNNEI. CDR3 coding DNA: TGTGCCAGCAGTGGCTCCAGACAGGGCCTGAACACTGAAGCTTTCTTT. This sequence encodes CASSGSRQGLNTEAFF. The full variable domain, completed using reference TRBV2 and TRBJ1-1, is EPEVTQTPSHQVTQMGQEVILRCVPISNHLYFYWYRQILGQKVEFLVSFYNNEISEKSEIFDDQFSVERPDGSNFTLKIRSTKLEDSAMYFCASSGSRQGLNTEAFFGQGTRLTVV.

J is TRBJ1-2 and V is TRBV30; 7 positions match TRBD1. Germline loops: CDR1 GTSNPN, CDR2 SVGIG (reference sequence). The ends lost 4 bases at V and 7 bases at J; junction bases unmatched: 9. This CDR3 has 13 residues. The CDR3 loop reads CAWTRQGSGGYTF. CDR3 bases: TGTGCCTGGACTCGACAGGGTTCGGGTGGCTACACCTTC. Together with reference TRBV30 and TRBJ1-2, the CDR3 gives the full variable domain: SQTIHQWPATLVQPVGSPLSLECTVEGTSNPNLYWYRQAAGRGLQLLFYSVGIGQISSEVPQNLSASRPQDRQFILSSKKLLLSDSGFYLCAWTRQGSGGYTFGSGTRLTVV.

This clone appeared a single time. This sequence joins TRBV7-9 and TRBJ1-3, with no clear D. CDR1 is SEHNR, CDR2 FQNEAQ, per germline (reference sequence). The CDR3 has 14 residues. V gave up 4 bases and J gave up 5 bases, with 12 bases separating them. The CDR3 DNA reads as TGTGCCAGCAGCTCAGGCGAAGGGCGAAACACCATATATTTT. It is translated as CASSSGEGRNTIYF.

CDR3 sequence: CAISESGALNTEAFF. The CDR3 DNA reads as TGTGCCATCAGTGAGTCCGGCGCCTTGAACACTGAAGCTTTCTTT. J is TRBJ1-1 and V is TRBV10-3, with D unclear. The CDR3 runs 15 residues. The V and J ends lost 0 bases and 0 bases respectively, with 8 bases between them. Germline assignment: CDR1 ENHRY and CDR2 SYGVKD.

The V and J genes are TRBV28 and TRBJ2-4; D possibly corresponds to TRBD2 (6 bases). V lost 5 bases, J lost 5 bases, and 13 bases lay in between. The CDR3 runs to 14 residues. From germline, CDR1 is MDHEN and CDR2 SYDVKM. CDR3 protein: CASSVRTNQNIQYF. The CDR3 DNA reads as TGTGCCAGCAGTGTCAGGACTAACCAAAACATTCAGTACTTC.

V and J are TRBV11-1 and TRBJ2-7, with 13 positions matching TRBD2. CDR3 length: 15 amino acids. V lost 3 bases and J lost 6; bases outside the gene matches: 5. Germline V CDR1 and CDR2: SGHAT, FQDESV (reference sequence). DNA for the CDR3: TGTGCCAGCAGCTTTGGGGGACTAGCGGGAAGCGAGCAGTACTTC. The encoded protein is CASSFGGLAGSEQYF.

This chain uses TRBV7-6 with TRBJ1-2; the D is unclear. Germline values: CDR1 SGHVS, CDR2 FNYEAQ. There are 13 residues in the CDR3. Trimming left V 5 bases short and J 6 bases short, with 13 bases between. Written as DNA, the CDR3 is TGTGCCAGCAGCGGTTACAATAGGGATGGCTACACCTTC. As protein: CASSGYNRDGYTF.

CDR3 nucleotide sequence: TGCGCCAGCAGCTTGGGACTAGCGGGAGGTTATGAGCAGTTCTTC. Translating it yields CASSLGLAGGYEQFF. The chain joins TRBV5-1 to TRBJ2-1, with 13 bases lining up with TRBD2. V was clipped by 0 bases and J by 8 bases; unmatched bases: 2. From germline, CDR1 is SGHRS and CDR2 YFSETQ. The CDR3 runs 15 residues. The full variable domain, its missing parts supplied by reference TRBV5-1 and TRBJ2-1, is KAGVTQTPRYLIKTRGQQVTLSCSPISGHRSVSWYQQTPGQGLQFLFEYFSETQRNKGNFPGRFSGRQFSNSRSEMNVSTLELGDSALYLCASSLGLAGGYEQFFGPGTRLTVL.

V usage is TRBV27 and J usage is TRBJ2-7; D is perhaps TRBD1 (5 bases). The length of the CDR3 is 15 residues. The germline V gene encodes CDR1 MNHEY and CDR2 SMNVEV (reference sequence). Trimming pared 0 bases from V and 6 bases from J, leaving 15 bases between. CDR3 loop: CASSLSILGVREQYF. CDR3 sequence (DNA): TGTGCCAGCAGTTTATCGATCTTAGGGGTACGCGAGCAGTACTTC.

V usage is TRBV28 and J usage is TRBJ2-3; the D is unclear. From germline, CDR1 is MDHEN and CDR2 SYDVKM. This CDR3 has 14 amino acids. Trimming pared 3 bases from V and 3 bases from J, leaving 10 bases between. CDR3 loop: CASSFKQLTDTQYF. The DNA of the CDR3 is TGTGCCAGCAGTTTCAAACAGCTAACAGATACGCAGTATTTT.

The genes are TRBV11-2 and TRBJ2-1; 7 bases are shared with TRBD2. CDR1 and CDR2 from the germline V gene are SGHAT and FQNNGV. V shed 8 bases, J shed 2 bases, and the junction held 6 bases outside the gene matches. This CDR3 has 14 amino acids. Written as DNA, the CDR3 is TGTGCCAGCGAAACTAGCGCAACCTACAATGAGCAGTTCTTC. It specifies CASETSATYNEQFF.

V gene TRBV27 combines with J gene TRBJ1-1; D unresolved. The V gene lost 6 bases and the J gene lost 7 bases, with 15 bases spanning the gap. This CDR3 has 13 amino acids. Germline V gene lookup returns CDR1 MNHEY and CDR2 SMNVEV (reference sequence). The CDR3 coding sequence is TGTGCCAGCAGCCACGGTAGAGGGAATGAAGCTTTCTTT. Its translation: CASSHGRGNEAFF.